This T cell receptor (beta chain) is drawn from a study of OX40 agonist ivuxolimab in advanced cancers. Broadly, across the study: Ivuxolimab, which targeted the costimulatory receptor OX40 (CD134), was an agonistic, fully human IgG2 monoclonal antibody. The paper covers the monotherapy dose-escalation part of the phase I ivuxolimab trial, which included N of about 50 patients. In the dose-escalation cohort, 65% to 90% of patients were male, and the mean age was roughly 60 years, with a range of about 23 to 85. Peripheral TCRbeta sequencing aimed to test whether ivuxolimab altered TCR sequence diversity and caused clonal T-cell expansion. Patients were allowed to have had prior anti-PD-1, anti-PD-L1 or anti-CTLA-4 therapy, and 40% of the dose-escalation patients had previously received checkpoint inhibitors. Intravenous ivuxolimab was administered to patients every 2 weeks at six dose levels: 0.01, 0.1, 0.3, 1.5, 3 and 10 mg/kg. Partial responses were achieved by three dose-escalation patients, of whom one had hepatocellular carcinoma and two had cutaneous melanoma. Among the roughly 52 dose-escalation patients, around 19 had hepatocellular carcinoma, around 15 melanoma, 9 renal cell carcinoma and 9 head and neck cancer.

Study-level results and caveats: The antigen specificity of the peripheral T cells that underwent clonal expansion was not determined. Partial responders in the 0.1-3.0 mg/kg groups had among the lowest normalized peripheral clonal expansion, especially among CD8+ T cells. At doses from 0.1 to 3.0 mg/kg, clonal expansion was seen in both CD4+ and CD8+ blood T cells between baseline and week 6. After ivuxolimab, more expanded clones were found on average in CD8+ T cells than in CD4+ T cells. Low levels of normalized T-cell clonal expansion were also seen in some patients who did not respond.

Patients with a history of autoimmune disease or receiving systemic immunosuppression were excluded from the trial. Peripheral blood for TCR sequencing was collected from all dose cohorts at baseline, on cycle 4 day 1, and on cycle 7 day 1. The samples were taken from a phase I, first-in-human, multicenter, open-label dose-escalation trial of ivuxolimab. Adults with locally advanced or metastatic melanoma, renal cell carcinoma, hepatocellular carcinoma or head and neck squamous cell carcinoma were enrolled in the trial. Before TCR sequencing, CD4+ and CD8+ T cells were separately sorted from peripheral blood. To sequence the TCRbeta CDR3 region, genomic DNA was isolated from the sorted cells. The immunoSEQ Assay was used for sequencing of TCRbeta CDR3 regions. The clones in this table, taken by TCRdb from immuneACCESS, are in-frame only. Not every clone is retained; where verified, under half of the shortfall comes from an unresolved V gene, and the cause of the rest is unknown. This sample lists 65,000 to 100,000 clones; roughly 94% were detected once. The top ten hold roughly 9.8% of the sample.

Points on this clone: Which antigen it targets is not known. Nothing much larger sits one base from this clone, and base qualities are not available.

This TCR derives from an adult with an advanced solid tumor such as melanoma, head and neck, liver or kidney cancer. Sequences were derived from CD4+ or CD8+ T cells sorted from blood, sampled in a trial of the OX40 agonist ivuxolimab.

The CDR3 sequence is CASSFDPVTSSYEQYF. The DNA sequence is given as TGTGCCAGCAGCTTCGATCCCGTGACTAGTTCCTACGAGCAGTACTTC. The rearrangement joined TRBV7-9 to TRBJ2-7; TRBD2 is possibly the D segment (6 matching bases). The CDR3 sequence holds 16 residues, the cysteine and phenylalanine included. Of all the DNA, just the CDR3 is kept, 48 bases in frame from base 1. Trimming costs V 3 bases and J 1 base, and their ends lie 16 bases apart. The germline V gene encodes CDR1 SEHNR and CDR2 FQNEAQ (reference sequence). With the rest looked up from the reference TRBV7-9 and TRBJ2-7 genes rather than sequenced, the full variable domain is DTGVSQNPRHKITKRGQNVTFRCDPISEHNRLYWYRQTLGQGPEFLTYFQNEAQLEKSRLLSDRFSAERPKGSFSTLEIQRTEQGDSAMYLCASSFDPVTSSYEQYFGPGTRLTVT.